A single T cell receptor beta chain is shown here with its context. The record originates from a study of blood T cell repertoires in COVID-19. Study-level information: Acute and convalescent COVID-19 specimens originated in the United States, Italy and Spain. Sample material is recorded as cDNA or gDNA derived from T cells, B-cell-depleted T cells, or PBMCs.

Trimming stripped 5 bases from V and 7 bases from J, with 12 bases between. The germline gives CDR1 MNHEY, CDR2 SVGAGI. CDR3 length equals 14 residues. Study processing details: Cell counts per sample came from amplifying reference gene primers. Repertoires were generated with immunoSEQ multiplex PCR, while TCRdb's copy carries only in-frame clones and drops some. D and trimming were read from the DNA, whereas the V and J calls and clone size are those reported in that table. The sample has fewer than 85,000 clones, 87% seen once. The sequence came from a man aged 55 to 70 with acute or convalescent COVID-19. The sequenced sample was peripheral blood. The chain combines TRBV6-5 with TRBJ1-6; D possibly corresponds to TRBD1 (5 bases). The CDR3 loop is CASSQTEANSPLHF. The CDR3 coding sequence is TGTGCCAGCAGTCAGACAGAGGCGAATTCACCCCTCCACTTT.